This T cell receptor beta chain was identified during a study of cytomegalovirus exposure and HLA in healthy donors. The overall study: Around 81% of 398 genotyped donors fell in the Caucasian-associated ancestry cluster. Whole-study results and caveats: A later analysis reported that several of the most significant clusters appeared to be linked to common viral pathogens, among them Epstein-Barr virus. Some TCR beta chains (about 170 of them) were listed as cytomegalovirus-associated.

About this clone: Its antigen remains unknown.

60 Vbeta and 13 Jbeta primers were used in PCR. As processed by the authors: Some 80 million unique TCR beta chains, roughly 10 million shared, were counted in a later analysis. Profiled with immunoSEQ multiplex PCR; TCRdb holds only in-frame clones, not every one. V, J and clone size were drawn from that table, and D and trimming were deduced from the DNA. The sample lists 120,000 to 150,000 clones, approximately 78% seen once, with about 6.8% in the top ten. With V trimmed by 4 bases and J by 3 bases, 13 bases remained unmatched. There are 17 residues in the CDR3. Germline V lookup: CDR1 SEHNR, CDR2 FQNEAQ (reference sequence).

The chain recombines TRBV7-9 with TRBJ2-3, with 7 nucleotides matching TRBD1. The sequence was obtained from a woman between 40 and 55 years old in good health and CMV-seropositive. Sequenced material: PBMCs. This chain's CDR3 is CASSSPKTGTATDTQYF. CDR3 DNA sequence: TGTGCCAGCAGCTCACCCAAAACCGGGACAGCAACAGATACGCAGTATTTT.